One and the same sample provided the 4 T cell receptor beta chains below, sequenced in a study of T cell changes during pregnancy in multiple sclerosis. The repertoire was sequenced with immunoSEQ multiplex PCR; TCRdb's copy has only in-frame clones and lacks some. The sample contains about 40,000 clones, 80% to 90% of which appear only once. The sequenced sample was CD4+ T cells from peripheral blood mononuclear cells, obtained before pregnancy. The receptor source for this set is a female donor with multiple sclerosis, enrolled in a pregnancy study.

Here the CDR3 reads CASSEARLAGNEQFF. The CDR3 coding sequence is TGTGCCAGCAGTGAAGCGAGACTAGCGGGAAATGAGCAGTTCTTC. The chain links TRBV2 to TRBJ2-1; TRBD2 matches at 11 bases. The junction had 2 bases not matched to a gene; V was cut back by 0 bases and J by 7 bases. This CDR3 region has 15 residues. CDR1 SNHLY and CDR2 FYNNEI come from the germline V gene.

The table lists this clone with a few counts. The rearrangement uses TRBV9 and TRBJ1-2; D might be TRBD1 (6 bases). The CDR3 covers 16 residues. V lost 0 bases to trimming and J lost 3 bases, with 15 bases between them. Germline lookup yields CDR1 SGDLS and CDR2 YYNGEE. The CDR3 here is CASSVGAQGSHYGYTF. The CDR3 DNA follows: TGTGCCAGCAGCGTAGGAGCTCAGGGGAGTCACTATGGCTACACCTTC.

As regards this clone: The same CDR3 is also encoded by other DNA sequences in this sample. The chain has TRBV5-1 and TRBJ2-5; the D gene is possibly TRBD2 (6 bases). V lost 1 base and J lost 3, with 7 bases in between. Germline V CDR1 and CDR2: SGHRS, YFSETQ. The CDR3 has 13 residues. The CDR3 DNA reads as TGCGCCAGCAGCTTGTCGGGAGAAGAGACCCAGTACTTC. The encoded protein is CASSLSGEETQYF. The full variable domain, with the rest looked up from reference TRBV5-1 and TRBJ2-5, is KAGVTQTPRYLIKTRGQQVTLSCSPISGHRSVSWYQQTPGQGLQFLFEYFSETQRNKGNFPGRFSGRQFSNSRSEMNVSTLELGDSALYLCASSLSGEETQYFGPGTRLLVL.

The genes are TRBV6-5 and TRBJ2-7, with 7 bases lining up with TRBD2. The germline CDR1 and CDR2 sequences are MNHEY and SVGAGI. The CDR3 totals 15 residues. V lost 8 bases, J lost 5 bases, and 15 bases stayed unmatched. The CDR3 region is CASGRGYTEGNEQYF. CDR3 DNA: TGTGCCAGCGGGAGGGGCTATACAGAAGGCAACGAGCAGTACTTC.